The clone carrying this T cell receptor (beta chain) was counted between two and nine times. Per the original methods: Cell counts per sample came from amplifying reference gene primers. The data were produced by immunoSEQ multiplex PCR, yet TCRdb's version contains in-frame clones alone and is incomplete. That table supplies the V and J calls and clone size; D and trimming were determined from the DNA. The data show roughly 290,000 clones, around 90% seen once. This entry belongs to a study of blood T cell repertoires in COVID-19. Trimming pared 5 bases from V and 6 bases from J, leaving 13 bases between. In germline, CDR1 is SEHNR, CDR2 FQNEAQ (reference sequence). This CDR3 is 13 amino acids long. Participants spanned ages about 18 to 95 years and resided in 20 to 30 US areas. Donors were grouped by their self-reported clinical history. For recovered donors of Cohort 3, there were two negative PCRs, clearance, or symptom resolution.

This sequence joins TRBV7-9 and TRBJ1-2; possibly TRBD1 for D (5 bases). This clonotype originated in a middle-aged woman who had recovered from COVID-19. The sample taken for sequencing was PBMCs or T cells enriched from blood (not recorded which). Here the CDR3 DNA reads TGTGCCAGCAGCCCTTGGGGGGAAGATGGCTACACCTTC. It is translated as CASSPWGEDGYTF.